The T cell receptor beta chain under discussion was sequenced for a study of cytomegalovirus exposure and HLA in healthy donors. Primers for the PCR totalled 60 Vbeta and 13 Jbeta. The data were produced by immunoSEQ multiplex PCR, yet TCRdb's version contains in-frame clones alone and is incomplete. The sample holds tens of thousands of clones. The CDR3 has 19 residues. CDR1 MNHEY and CDR2 SMNVEV come from the germline V gene (reference sequence). V gave up 0 bases and J gave up 0 bases, with 18 bases separating them. Sequencing was done on a sample of PBMCs. This sequence originates from a woman between 40 and 55 years old in good health and CMV-seropositive. The chain couples TRBV27 to TRBJ1-3; D not certain. CDR3 nucleotide sequence: TGTGCCAGCAGTTTATCGTCCCGCCAGGAACGGTACTCTGGAAACACCATATATTTT. Its translation: CASSLSSRQERYSGNTIYF.